This section outlines one TCR beta chain sequence together with its context. Germline loops: CDR1 SQVTM, CDR2 ANQGSEA. The CDR3 spans 15 residues. Deletions cut 4 bases from V and 5 bases from J, with 20 bases between. Time point noted: pre-sensitization, week 0. Indicated treatment: therapeutic diphenylcyclopropenone sensitization with weekly scalp DPC. The source of the sample is a study of human T cells and chemical hapten exposure. Individual cDNA molecules (in the library) carried attached unique molecular identifiers. MiXCR, applied by TCRdb to the RACE reads, yields one record per CDR3 protein. The sample contains 62,000 or so distinct CDR3 sequences, approximately 9.9% of which appear only once.

This clonotype was sampled from a woman aged 45-65 years with alopecia areata. Some clones in this sample may be carry-over from other donors' samples. The chain carries TRBV29-1 and TRBJ1-1; the D gene is possibly TRBD1 (6 bases). The sample consisted of whole blood, taken in connection with sensitization to the hapten diphenylcyclopropenone (DPC). The CDR3, as DNA: TGCAGCGTTGTACTCAGGGGCAGGAAATCGACTGAAGCTTTCTTT. Translation: CSVVLRGRKSTEAFF.